This TCR beta chain came from a study of a mutant IDH1 vaccine in newly diagnosed glioma. Study in general: Patients had received radiotherapy, temozolomide, or both previously, most receiving both.

The data were produced by immunoSEQ multiplex PCR, yet TCRdb's version contains in-frame clones alone and is incomplete. The repertoire holds under 65,000 clones, with roughly 80% as singletons. Study-wide results and limits: Seemingly, top peripheral T cell clonotype changes bore no relation to pseudoprogression. Induction of immune responses by the vaccine occurred in 85% to 95% of patients.

CDR3 length: 13 amino acids. The V and J ends lost 3 bases and 11 bases respectively, with 14 bases between them. CDR1 is SGHDN, CDR2 FVKESK, per germline. The sample's time point: baseline, week 1 (first vaccination visit). Treatment defined: pre-vaccination baseline after standard-of-care therapy. The donor cohort comprised cases of new WHO grade 3 or 4 IDH1-mutant, ATRX-lost astrocytoma. This clone was picked up a small number of times. Its antigen is not known. The specimen comprised PBMCs, sampled from a glioma patient treated with radiotherapy, temozolomide or both. The J gene is TRBJ1-5, the V gene TRBV14; D gene uncertain. This TCR was sampled from a man younger than 35 with glioma. The CDR3 bases are TGTGCCAGCAGCCAGGGCGGTTATGGGGCCCAGCATTTT. This sequence encodes CASSQGGYGAQHF.